A selection of T cell receptor beta chains follows, all from one sample in a study of a mutant IDH1 vaccine in newly diagnosed glioma. Libraries were prepared by immunoSEQ multiplex PCR; TCRdb keeps only in-frame clonotypes and omits some of them. The sample has about 68,000 clones, more than 65% seen once. Sequenced material: PBMCs, taken from a glioma patient treated with radiotherapy, temozolomide or both. These receptors all come from a man aged 50 to 59 with glioma. Both conserved end residues are trimmed from each CDR3. The D gene is left open where the match is weak. Some rows mark clone size as missing; the rest say once, few, many or name a class of expanded clone.

NA	TRBJ2-2	few	TRBV29-1	SAWGYTGELF
TRBD1	TRBJ1-2	NA	TRBV6-5	ASSRPGTGGGGYT
NA	TRBJ1-1	NA	TRBV2	ASNIGGSTEAF
TRBD1	TRBJ2-2	once	TRBV5-1	ASSIDRVETGELF
TRBD1	TRBJ1-2	NA	TRBV6-5	ATRTGPNYGYT
NA	TRBJ1-3	NA	TRBV5-6	ASSLAGGSSGNTIY
TRBD2	TRBJ2-3	NA	TRBV13	ASSIRTSGTSTDTQY
NA	TRBJ1-1	NA	TRBV29-1	SVRPGHLNTEAF
TRBD1	TRBJ2-7	NA	TRBV27	ASTKSRDRRYEQY
NA	TRBJ1-3	NA	TRBV7-2	ASSMGSSGNTIY
NA	TRBJ2-3	NA	TRBV6-5	ANAPGTDTQY
TRBD1	TRBJ1-4	NA	TRBV9	ASSVGGTGVEKLF
NA	TRBJ1-5	NA	TRBV5-1	ASSPGRAGQPQH
NA	TRBJ2-2	NA	TRBV9	ASRAPGGTGELF
NA	TRBJ1-1	NA	TRBV6-6	ASSYSGGNTEAF
NA	TRBJ2-3	NA	TRBV5-6	ASSPLAGASTDTQY
TRBD1	TRBJ2-7	NA	TRBV5-4	ASSLKGAKTYEQY
NA	TRBJ1-3	NA	TRBV29-1	SVEGTVGNTIY
NA	TRBJ2-3	NA	TRBV6-1	ASSVREVDTQY
NA	TRBJ2-5	NA	TRBV7-9	ASSLETLQETQY
TRBD1	TRBJ1-2	NA	TRBV6-5	ASSYGGQGLYGYT
NA	TRBJ2-1	few	TRBV18	ASSPLSTLISYNEQF
TRBD1	TRBJ1-2	NA	TRBV30	AWSPPRDRGRYT
TRBD2	TRBJ2-2	NA	TRBV10-3	AIGVAGGFTGELF
TRBD1	TRBJ1-2	NA	TRBV6-5	ASTATGKLNYGYT
TRBD1	TRBJ1-3	NA	TRBV9	ASSVDPTGENTIY
NA	TRBJ1-2	NA	TRBV6-5	ASSYRGHNYGYT
NA	TRBJ1-1	NA	TRBV6-5	ASGGRARVTEAF
NA	TRBJ2-1	NA	TRBV5-1	ASSAPGGNEQF
TRBD1	TRBJ2-7	few	TRBV11-2	ASSGTANEQY
TRBD1	TRBJ1-2	once	TRBV20-1	SVQGVDGYT
NA	TRBJ2-7	few	TRBV4-1	ASSQVGGEQY
NA	TRBJ2-1	once	TRBV5-6	ASSLRGRNEQF
NA	TRBJ1-1	NA	TRBV20-1	SAEPGYEAF
TRBD1	TRBJ2-5	NA	TRBV15	ATSRGGQGIFETQY